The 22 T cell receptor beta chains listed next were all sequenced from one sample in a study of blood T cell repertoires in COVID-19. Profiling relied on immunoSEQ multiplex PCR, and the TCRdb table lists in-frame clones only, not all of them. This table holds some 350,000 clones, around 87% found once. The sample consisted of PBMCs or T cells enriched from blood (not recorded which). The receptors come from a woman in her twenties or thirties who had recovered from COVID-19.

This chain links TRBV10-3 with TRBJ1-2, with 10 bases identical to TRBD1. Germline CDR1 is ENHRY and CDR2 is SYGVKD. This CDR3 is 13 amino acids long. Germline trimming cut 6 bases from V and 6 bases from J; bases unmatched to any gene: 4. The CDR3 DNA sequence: TGTGCCATCAGGGGGACAGGGGAACATGGCTACACCTTC. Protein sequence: CAIRGTGEHGYTF.

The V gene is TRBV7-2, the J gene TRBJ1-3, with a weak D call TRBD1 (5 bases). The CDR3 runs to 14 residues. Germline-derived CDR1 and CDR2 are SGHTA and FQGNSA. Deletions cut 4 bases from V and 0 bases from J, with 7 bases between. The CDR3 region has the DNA TGTGCCAGCAGCTACGGGGGCTCTGGAAACACCATATATTTT. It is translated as CASSYGGSGNTIYF.

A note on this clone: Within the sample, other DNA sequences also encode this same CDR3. The DNA for the CDR3 is TGCGCCAGCAGCCAGGGCAGGACTAGCGTGCCCTACGAGCAGTACTTC. Protein sequence: CASSQGRTSVPYEQYF. The chain carries TRBV4-3 and TRBJ2-7, with 9 bases aligning to TRBD2. In germline, CDR1 is LGHNA, CDR2 YSLEER. The V and J ends lost 3 bases and 2 bases, in that order; junction bases with no gene match: 8. The CDR3 runs 16 residues.

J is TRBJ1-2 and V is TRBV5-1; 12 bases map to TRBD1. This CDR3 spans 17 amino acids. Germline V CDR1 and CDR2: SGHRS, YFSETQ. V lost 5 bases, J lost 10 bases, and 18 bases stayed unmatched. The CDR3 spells CASSLGTGGSFVEIYTF. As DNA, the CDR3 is TGCGCCAGCAGTCTGGGGACAGGGGGCAGCTTTGTGGAGATCTACACCTTC.

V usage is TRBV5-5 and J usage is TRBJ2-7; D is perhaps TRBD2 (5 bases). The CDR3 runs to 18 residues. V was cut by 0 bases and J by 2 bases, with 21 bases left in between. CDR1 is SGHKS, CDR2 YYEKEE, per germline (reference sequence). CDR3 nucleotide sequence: TGTGCCAGCAGCTTGGTGTGGGGAGCCGATGTGGTGGCCTACGAGCAGTACTTC. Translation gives CASSLVWGADVVAYEQYF. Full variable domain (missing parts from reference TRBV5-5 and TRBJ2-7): DAGVTQSPTHLIKTRGQQVTLRCSPISGHKSVSWYQQVLGQGPQFIFQYYEKEERGRGNFPDRFSARQFPNYSSELNVNALLLGDSALYLCASSLVWGADVVAYEQYFGPGTRLTVT.

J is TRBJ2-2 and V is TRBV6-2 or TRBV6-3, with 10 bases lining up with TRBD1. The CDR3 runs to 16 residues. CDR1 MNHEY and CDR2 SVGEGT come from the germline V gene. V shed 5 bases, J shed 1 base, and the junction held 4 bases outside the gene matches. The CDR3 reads CASSTRDRGNTGELFF. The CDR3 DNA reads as TGTGCCAGCAGTACCCGGGACAGGGGGAACACCGGGGAGCTGTTTTTT.

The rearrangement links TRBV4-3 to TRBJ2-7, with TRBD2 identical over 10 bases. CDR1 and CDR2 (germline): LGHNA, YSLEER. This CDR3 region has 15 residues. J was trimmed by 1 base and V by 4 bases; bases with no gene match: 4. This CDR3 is CASSPAGGRSYEQYF. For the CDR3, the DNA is TGCGCCAGCAGCCCAGCGGGGGGGCGGTCCTACGAGCAGTACTTC.

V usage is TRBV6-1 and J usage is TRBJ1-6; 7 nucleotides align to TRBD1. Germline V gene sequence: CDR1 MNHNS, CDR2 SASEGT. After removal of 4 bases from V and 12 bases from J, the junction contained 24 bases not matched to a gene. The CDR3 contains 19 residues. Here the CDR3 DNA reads TGTGCCAGCAGTGCCCACGAGGGGGCCTTAGGCCAACCACGGGAACCCCTCCACTTT. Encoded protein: CASSAHEGALGQPREPLHF.

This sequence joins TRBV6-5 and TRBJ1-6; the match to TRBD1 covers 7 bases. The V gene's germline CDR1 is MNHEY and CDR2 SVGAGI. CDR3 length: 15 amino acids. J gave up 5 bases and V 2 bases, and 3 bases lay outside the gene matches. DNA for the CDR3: TGTGCCAGCAGTTACGACAGGGAGAATAATTCACCCCTCCACTTT. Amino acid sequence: CASSYDRENNSPLHF.

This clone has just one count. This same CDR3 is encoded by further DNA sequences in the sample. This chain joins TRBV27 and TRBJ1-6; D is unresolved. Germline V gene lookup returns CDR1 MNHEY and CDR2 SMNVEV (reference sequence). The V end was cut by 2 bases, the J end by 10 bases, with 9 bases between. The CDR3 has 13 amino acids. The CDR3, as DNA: TGTGCCAGCAGTTTAGGTGGCAGGTCACCCCTCCACTTT. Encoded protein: CASSLGGRSPLHF.

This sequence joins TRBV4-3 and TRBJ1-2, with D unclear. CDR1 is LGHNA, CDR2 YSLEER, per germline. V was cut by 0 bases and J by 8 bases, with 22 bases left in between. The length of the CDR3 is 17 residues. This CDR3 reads CASSQEGQENPLGGYTF. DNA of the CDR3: TGCGCCAGCAGCCAAGAAGGTCAGGAAAACCCCTTAGGAGGCTACACCTTC.

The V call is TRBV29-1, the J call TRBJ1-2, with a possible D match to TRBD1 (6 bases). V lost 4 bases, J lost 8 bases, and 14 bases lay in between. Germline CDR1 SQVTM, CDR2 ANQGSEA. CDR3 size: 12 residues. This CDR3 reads CSVVSGTTGYTF. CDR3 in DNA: TGCAGCGTTGTGTCCGGGACAACCGGCTACACCTTC.

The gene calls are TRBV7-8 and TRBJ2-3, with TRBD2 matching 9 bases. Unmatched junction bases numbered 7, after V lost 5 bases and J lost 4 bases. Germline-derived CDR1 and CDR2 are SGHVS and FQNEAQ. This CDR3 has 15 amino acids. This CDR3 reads CASSHAGGRADTQYF. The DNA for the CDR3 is TGTGCCAGCAGCCACGCGGGGGGGCGGGCAGATACGCAGTATTTT.

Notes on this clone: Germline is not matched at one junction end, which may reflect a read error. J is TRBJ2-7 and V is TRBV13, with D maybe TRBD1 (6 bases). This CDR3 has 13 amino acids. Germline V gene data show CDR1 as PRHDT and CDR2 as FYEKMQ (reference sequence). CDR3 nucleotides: TGTGCCAGCAGTTTAGGGGACACCTACGAGCAGTACTTC. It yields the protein CASSLGDTYEQYF. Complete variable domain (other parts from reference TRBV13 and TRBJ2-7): AAGVIQSPRHLIKEKRETATLKCYPIPRHDTVYWYQQGPGQDPQFLISFYEKMQSDKGSIPDRFSAQQFSDYHSELNMSSLELGDSALYFCASSLGDTYEQYFGPGTRLTVT.

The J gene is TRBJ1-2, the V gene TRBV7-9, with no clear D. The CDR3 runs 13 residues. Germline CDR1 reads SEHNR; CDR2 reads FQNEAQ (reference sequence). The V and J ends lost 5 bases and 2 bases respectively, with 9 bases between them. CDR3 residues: CASSPLLNYGYTF. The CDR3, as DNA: TGTGCCAGCAGCCCCCTCCTAAACTATGGCTACACCTTC. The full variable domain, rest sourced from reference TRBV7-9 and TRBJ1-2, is DTGVSQNPRHKITKRGQNVTFRCDPISEHNRLYWYRQTLGQGPEFLTYFQNEAQLEKSRLLSDRFSAERPKGSFSTLEIQRTEQGDSAMYLCASSPLLNYGYTFGSGTRLTVV.

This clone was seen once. The CDR3: CASSPIVLPTEAFF. For the CDR3, the DNA is TGCGCCAGCAGCCCGATAGTTCTCCCCACTGAAGCTTTCTTT. V gene TRBV5-1 combines with J gene TRBJ1-1; D not resolved. The CDR3 has 14 residues. The germline V and J ends were trimmed by 4 bases and 4 bases, with 14 bases remaining between them. CDR1 and CDR2 from the germline V gene are SGHRS and YFSETQ. The full variable domain, its missing parts supplied by reference TRBV5-1 and TRBJ1-1, is KAGVTQTPRYLIKTRGQQVTLSCSPISGHRSVSWYQQTPGQGLQFLFEYFSETQRNKGNFPGRFSGRQFSNSRSEMNVSTLELGDSALYLCASSPIVLPTEAFFGQGTRLTVV.

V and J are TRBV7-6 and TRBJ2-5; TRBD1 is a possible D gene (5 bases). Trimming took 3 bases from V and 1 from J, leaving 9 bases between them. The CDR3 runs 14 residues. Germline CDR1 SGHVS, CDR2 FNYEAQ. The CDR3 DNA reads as TGTGCCAGCAGCTTCCAGGGAACCCAAGAGACCCAGTACTTC. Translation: CASSFQGTQETQYF.

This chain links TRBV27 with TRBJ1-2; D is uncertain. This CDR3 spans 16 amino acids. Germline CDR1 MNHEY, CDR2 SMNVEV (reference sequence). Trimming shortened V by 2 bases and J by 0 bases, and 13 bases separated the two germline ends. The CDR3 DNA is TGTGCCAGCAGTTTAAAGGGATGGGAGGCTAACTATGGCTACACCTTC. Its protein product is CASSLKGWEANYGYTF.

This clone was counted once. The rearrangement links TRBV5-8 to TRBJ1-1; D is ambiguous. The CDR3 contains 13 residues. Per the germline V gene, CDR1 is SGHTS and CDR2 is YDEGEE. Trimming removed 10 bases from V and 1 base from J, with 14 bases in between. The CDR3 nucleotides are TGTGCCCCCAAGCGCGGCTCGAACACTGAAGCTTTCTTT. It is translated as CAPKRGSNTEAFF.

CDR3 nucleotides: TGTGCCAGCAGCGTAGGCGGCCTACTGAACTATGGCTACACCTTC. As protein: CASSVGGLLNYGYTF. The chain carries TRBV9 and TRBJ1-2, with unresolved D. V was clipped by 0 bases and J by 2 bases, with 11 bases between them. CDR1 is SGDLS, CDR2 YYNGEE, per germline. This CDR3 has 15 amino acids.

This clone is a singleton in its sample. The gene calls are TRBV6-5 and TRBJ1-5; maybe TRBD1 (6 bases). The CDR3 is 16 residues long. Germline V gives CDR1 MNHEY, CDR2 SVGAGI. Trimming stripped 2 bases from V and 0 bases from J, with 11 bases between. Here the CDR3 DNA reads TGTGCCAGCAGTTACGTACAGGGCATTAGCAATCAGCCCCAGCATTTT. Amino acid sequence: CASSYVQGISNQPQHF.

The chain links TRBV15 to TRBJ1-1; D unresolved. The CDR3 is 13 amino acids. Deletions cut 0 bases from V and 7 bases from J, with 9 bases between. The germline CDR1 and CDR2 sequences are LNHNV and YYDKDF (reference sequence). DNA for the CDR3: TGTGCCACCAGCAGAGATGTTAACTATGAAGCTTTCTTT. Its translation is CATSRDVNYEAFF.